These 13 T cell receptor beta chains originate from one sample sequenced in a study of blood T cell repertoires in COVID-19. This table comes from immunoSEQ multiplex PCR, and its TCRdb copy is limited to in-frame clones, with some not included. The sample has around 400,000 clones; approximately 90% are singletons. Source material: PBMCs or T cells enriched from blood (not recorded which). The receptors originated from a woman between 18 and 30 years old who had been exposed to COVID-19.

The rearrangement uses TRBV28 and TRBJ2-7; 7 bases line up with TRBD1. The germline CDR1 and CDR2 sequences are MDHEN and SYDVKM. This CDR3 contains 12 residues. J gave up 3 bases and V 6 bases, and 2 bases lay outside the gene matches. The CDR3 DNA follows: TGTGCCAGCAGGGGACAGAGCTACGAGCAGTACTTC. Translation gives CASRGQSYEQYF.

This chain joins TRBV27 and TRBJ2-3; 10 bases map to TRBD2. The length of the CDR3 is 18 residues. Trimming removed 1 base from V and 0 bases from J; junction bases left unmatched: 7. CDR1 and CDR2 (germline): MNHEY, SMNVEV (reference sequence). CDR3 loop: CASSLLASGGPSTDTQYF. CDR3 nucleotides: TGTGCCAGCAGTTTATTAGCTAGCGGGGGACCTAGCACAGATACGCAGTATTTT.

As DNA, the CDR3 is TGTGCCAGCAGCTTAGCAACAGAACCTGGAAACACCATATATTTT. It specifies CASSLATEPGNTIYF. The chain employs TRBV11-3 and TRBJ1-3, with no clear D. V dropped 1 base and J dropped 2 bases, with 9 bases sitting between them. The CDR3 is 15 amino acids. From germline, CDR1 is SGHNT and CDR2 YENEEA.

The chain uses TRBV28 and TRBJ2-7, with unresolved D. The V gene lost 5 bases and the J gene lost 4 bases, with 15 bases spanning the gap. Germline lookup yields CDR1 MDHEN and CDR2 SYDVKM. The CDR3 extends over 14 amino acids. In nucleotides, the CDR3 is TGTGCCAGCAGTCCCCCCCCGTCCGGGTACGAGCAGTACTTC. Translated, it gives CASSPPPSGYEQYF. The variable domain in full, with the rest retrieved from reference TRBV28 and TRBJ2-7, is DVKVTQSSRYLVKRTGEKVFLECVQDMDHENMFWYRQDPGLGLRLIYFSYDVKMKEKGDIPEGYSVSREKKERFSLILESASTNQTSMYLCASSPPPSGYEQYFGPGTRLTVT.

CDR3 in DNA: TGCGCCAGCAGGTCGAGCGGGAGTGGGAATGAGCAGTTCTTC. Amino acids: CASRSSGSGNEQFF. The chain joins TRBV4-1 to TRBJ2-1, with 8 bases fitting TRBD2. The V gene end was trimmed by 6 bases and the J gene end by 7 bases; junction bases not matched to a gene: 8. The germline gives CDR1 MGHRA, CDR2 YSYEKL. The CDR3 extends over 14 amino acids.

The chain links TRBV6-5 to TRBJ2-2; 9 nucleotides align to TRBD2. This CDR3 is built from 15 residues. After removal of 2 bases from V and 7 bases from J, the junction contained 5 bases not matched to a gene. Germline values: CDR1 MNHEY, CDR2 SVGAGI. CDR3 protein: CASSYRSGGIGELFF. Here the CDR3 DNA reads TGTGCCAGCAGTTACCGTAGCGGGGGAATCGGGGAGCTGTTTTTT.

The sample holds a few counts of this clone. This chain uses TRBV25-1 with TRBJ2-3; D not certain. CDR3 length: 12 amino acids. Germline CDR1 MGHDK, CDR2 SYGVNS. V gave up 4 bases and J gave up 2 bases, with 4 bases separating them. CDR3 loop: CASSALTDTQYF. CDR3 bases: TGTGCCAGCAGTGCCCTCACAGATACGCAGTATTTT.

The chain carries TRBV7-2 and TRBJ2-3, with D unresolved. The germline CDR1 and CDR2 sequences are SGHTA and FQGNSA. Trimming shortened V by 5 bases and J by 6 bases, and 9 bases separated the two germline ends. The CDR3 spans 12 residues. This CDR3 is CASSPDMDTQYF. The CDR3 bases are TGTGCCAGCAGCCCCGACATGGATACGCAGTATTTT.

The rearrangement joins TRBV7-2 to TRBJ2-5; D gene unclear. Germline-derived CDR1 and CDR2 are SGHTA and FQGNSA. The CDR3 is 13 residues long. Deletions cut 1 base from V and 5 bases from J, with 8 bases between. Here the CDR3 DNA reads TGTGCCAGCAGCTTAGGACTTCTTGAGACCCAGTACTTC. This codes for CASSLGLLETQYF.

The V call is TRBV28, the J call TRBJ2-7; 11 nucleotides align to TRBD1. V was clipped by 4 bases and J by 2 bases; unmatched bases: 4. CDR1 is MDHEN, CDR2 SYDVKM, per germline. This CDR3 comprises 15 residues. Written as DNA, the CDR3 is TGTGCCAGCAGTTCCCGGACAGGGGGCCCCTACGAGCAGTACTTC. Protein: CASSSRTGGPYEQYF.

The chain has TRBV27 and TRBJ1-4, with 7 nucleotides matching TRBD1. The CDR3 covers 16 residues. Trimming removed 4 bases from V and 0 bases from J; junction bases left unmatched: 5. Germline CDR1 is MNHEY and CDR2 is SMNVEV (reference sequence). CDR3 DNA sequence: TGTGCCAGCAGTTCCCGGGACAGAGCAACTAATGAAAAACTGTTTTTT. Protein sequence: CASSSRDRATNEKLFF.

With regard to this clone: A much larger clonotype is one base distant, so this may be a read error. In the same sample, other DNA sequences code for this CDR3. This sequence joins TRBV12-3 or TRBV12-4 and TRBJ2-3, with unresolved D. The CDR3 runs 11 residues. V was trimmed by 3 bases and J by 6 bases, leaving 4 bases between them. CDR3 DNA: TGTGCCAGCAGTTTCGGTGATACGCAGTATTTT. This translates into CASSFGDTQYF.

The CDR3 sequence: CASSLDGRGSDIYGYTF. The CDR3 DNA reads TGCGCCAGCAGCTTGGATGGCAGAGGGTCTGATATCTATGGCTACACCTTC. This sequence joins TRBV5-1 and TRBJ1-2; D call uncertain. The V gene's germline CDR1 is SGHRS and CDR2 YFSETQ. The CDR3 is 17 residues long. With 0 bases removed from V and 4 bases from J, the gap between germline ends came to 19 bases.